This T cell receptor (beta chain) was documented in a study of shared clonotypes between healthy human individuals. Whole-study context: CD4 naive and CD4 memory each took three plates per donor, while CD8 naive took two and CD8 memory one.

Naive CD8 cells lacked CD45RO and underwent positive selection for CCR7, leaving out terminally differentiated effector memory CD45RA+ cells. Study results and caveats: Generally, naive subsets came out with larger estimated richness than memory subsets.

Authors' methods: Filtering differed because ImmunoSEQ produced junction-only sequences that carried no quality scores. Sequencing was performed with immunoSEQ multiplex PCR; in TCRdb, only in-frame clones are kept and a portion is missing. That table supplies the V and J calls and clone size; D and trimming were determined from the DNA. The sample holds nearly 2 million clones, about 95% seen once. V was shortened by 0 bases and J by 3 bases, with 11 bases between the two germline ends. This CDR3 is 15 amino acids long. Per the germline V gene, CDR1 is SEHNR and CDR2 is FQNEAQ (reference sequence). A remark on this clone: The antigen remains unidentified.

The specimen was naive CD8+ T cells sorted from blood. This chain connects TRBV7-9 to TRBJ2-5; a possible D gene is TRBD1 (5 bases). The receptor was isolated from a man between 18 and 35 years old in good health. The CDR3 here is CASSLARQPEETQYF. The CDR3 DNA reads as TGTGCCAGCAGCTTAGCCCGACAGCCAGAAGAGACCCAGTACTTC.